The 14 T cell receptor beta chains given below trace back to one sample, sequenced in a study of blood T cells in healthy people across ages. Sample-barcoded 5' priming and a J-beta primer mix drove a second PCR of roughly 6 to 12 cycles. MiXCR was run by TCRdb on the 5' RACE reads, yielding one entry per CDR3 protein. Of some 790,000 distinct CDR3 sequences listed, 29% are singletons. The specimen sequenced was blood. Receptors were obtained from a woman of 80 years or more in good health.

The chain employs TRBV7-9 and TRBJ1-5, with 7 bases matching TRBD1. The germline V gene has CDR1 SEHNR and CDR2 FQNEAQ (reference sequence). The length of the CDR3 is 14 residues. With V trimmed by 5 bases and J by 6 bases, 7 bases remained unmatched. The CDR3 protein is CASSHQGELQPQHF. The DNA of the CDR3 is TGTGCCAGCAGCCACCAGGGGGAACTTCAGCCCCAGCATTTT.

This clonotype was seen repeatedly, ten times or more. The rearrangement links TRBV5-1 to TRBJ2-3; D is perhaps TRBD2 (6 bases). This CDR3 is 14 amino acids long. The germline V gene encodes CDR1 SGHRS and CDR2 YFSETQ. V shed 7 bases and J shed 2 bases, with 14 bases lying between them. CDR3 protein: CASHGGDYTDTQYF. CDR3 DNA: TGCGCCAGCCACGGAGGGGATTACACAGATACGCAGTATTTT.

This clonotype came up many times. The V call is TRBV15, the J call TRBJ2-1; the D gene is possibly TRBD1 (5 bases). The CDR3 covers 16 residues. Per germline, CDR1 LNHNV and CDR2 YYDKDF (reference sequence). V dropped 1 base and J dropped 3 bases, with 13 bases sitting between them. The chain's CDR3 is CATSRGQLGDYNEQFF. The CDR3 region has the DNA TGTGCCACCAGCAGAGGACAGTTAGGGGACTACAATGAGCAGTTCTTC. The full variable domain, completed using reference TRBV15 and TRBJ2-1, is DAMVIQNPRYQVTQFGKPVTLSCSQTLNHNVMYWYQQKSSQAPKLLFHYYDKDFNNEADTPDNFQSRRPNTSFCFLDIRSPGLGDTAMYLCATSRGQLGDYNEQFFGPGTRLTVL.

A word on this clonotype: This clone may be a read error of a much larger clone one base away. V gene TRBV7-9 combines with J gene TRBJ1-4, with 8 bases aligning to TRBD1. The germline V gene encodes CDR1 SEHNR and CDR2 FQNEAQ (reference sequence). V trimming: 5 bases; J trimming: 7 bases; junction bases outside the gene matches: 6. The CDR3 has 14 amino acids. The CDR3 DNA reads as TGTGCCAGCAGCCCGACAGGGGTAGGTGAAAAACTGTTTTTT. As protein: CASSPTGVGEKLFF. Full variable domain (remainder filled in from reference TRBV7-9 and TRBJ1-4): DTGVSQNPRHKITKRGQNVTFRCDPISEHNRLYWYRQTLGQGPEFLTYFQNEAQLEKSRLLSDRFSAERPKGSFSTLEIQRTEQGDSAMYLCASSPTGVGEKLFFGSGTQLSVL.

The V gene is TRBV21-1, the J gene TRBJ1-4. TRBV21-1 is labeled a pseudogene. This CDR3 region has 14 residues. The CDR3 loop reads CASSKRYLGEKLFF. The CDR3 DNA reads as TGTGCCAGCAGCAAAAGGTATCTAGGAGAAAAACTGTTTTTT.

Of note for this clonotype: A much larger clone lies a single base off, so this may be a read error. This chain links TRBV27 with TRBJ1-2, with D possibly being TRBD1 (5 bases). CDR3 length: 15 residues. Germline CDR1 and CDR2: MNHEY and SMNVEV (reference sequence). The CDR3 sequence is CASSSLSGIIRGHTF. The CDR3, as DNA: TGTGCCAGCAGTTCTTTGTCAGGGATAATCCGTGGCCACACCTTC.

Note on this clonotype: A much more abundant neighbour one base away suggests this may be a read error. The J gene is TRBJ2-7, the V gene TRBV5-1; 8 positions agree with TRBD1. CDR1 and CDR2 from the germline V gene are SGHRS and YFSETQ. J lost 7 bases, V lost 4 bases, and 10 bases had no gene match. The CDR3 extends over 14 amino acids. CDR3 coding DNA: TGCGCCAGCAGCGGTCGGACAGGGCCCGCTGAGCAGTACTTC. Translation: CASSGRTGPAEQYF.

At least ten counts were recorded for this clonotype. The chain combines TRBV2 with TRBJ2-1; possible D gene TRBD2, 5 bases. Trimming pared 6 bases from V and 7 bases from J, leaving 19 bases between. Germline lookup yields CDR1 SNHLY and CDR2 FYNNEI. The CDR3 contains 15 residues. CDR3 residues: CASRATPGMINEQFF. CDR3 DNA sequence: TGTGCCAGCAGAGCTACTCCCGGGATGATTAATGAGCAGTTCTTC.

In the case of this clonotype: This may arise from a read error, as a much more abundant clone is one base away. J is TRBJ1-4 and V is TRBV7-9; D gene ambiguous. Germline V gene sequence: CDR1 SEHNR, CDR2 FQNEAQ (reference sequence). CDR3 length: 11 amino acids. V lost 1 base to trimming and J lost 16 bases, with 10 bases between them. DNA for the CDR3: TGTGCCAGCAGCTTAGAGACGGAGCGGTTTTTT. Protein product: CASSLETERFF. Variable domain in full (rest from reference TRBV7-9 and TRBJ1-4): DTGVSQNPRHKITKRGQNVTFRCDPISEHNRLYWYRQTLGQGPEFLTYFQNEAQLEKSRLLSDRFSAERPKGSFSTLEIQRTEQGDSAMYLCASSLETERFFGSGTQLSVL.

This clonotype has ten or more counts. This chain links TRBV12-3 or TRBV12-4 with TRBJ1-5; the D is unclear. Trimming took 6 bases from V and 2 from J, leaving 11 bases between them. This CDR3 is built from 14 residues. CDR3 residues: CASRKASGNQPQHF. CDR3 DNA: TGTGCCAGCAGGAAGGCAAGTGGCAATCAGCCCCAGCATTTT.

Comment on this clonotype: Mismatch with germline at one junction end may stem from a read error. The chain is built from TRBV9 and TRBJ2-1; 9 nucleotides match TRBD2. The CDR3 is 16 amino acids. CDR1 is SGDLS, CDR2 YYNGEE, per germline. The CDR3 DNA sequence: TGTGCCAGCGGCGTAGGCTGGCGGGGGGGCCTAAATGAGCAGTTCTTC. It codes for CASGVGWRGGLNEQFF.

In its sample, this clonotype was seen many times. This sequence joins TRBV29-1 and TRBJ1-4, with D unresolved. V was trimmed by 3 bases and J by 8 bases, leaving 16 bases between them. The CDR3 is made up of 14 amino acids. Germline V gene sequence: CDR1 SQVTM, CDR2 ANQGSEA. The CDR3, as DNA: TGCAGCGTTGATGTCAATAACTCTCGCGAAAAACTGTTTTTT. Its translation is CSVDVNNSREKLFF. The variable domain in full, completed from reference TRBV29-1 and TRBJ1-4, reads SAVISQKPSRDICQRGTSLTIQCQVDSQVTMMFWYRQQPGQSLTLIATANQGSEATYESGFVIDKFPISRPNLTFSTLTVSNMSPEDSSIYLCSVDVNNSREKLFFGSGTQLSVL.

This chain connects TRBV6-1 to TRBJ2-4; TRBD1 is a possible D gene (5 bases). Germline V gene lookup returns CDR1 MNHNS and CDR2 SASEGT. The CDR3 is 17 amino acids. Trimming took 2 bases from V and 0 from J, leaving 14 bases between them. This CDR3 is CASSENRLMVAKNIQYF. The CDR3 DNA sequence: TGTGCCAGCAGTGAAAACAGGCTAATGGTAGCCAAAAACATTCAGTACTTC.

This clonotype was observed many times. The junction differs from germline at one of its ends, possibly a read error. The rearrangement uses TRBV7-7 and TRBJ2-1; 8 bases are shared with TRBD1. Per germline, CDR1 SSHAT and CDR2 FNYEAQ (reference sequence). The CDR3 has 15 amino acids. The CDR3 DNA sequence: TGTGCTAGCAGTCGTGACAGGGGTAGAAAGAATGAGCAGTTCTTC. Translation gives CASSRDRGRKNEQFF.